The 7 T cell receptor beta chains presented below share a single source sample, sequenced in a study of metastatic and nonmetastatic thyroid tumors. TCRdb re-analyzed the PCR reads through MiXCR. The repertoire includes more than 20,000 clones, more than 25% of them detected once, and 4.5% to 5.5% sits in the top ten. Prior to thyroid surgery, none of the patients had received any treatment. The sequenced sample consisted of tumor tissue. These TCRs come from a female donor with papillary thyroid cancer or a benign thyroid nodule (not recorded which). Some clones in this sample may be carry-over from other donors' samples.

This clone was counted ten times or more. The chain uses TRBV3-1 and TRBJ1-1; TRBD1 is a possible D gene (5 bases). The CDR3 is 15 amino acids. Per germline, CDR1 LGHDT and CDR2 YNNKEL (reference sequence). Trimming stripped 0 bases from V and 6 bases from J, with 14 bases between. CDR3: CASSQDPRRAPEAFF. CDR3 nucleotides: TGTGCCAGCAGCCAAGACCCACGCAGGGCGCCTGAAGCTTTCTTT.

This clone was picked up many times. V usage is TRBV7-3 and J usage is TRBJ2-1, with TRBD1 matching over 9 bases. The germline CDR1 and CDR2 sequences are SGHTA and FQGTGA. The CDR3 sequence is 15 residues long. The junction had 13 bases not matched to a gene; V was cut back by 4 bases and J by 12 bases. In nucleotides, the CDR3 is TGTGCCAGCAGCTCCGGGACAGGGAAAGCCTCGAGGCAGTTCTTC. Translation: CASSSGTGKASRQFF.

This chain connects TRBV27 to TRBJ2-2, with 7 positions matching TRBD2. V was pared by 1 base and J by 4 bases, with 3 bases of the junction left unmatched. The CDR3 contains 15 residues. Germline CDR1 is MNHEY and CDR2 is SMNVEV (reference sequence). The CDR3 region has the DNA TGTGCCAGCAGTTTATTGGCGGGAGTCACCGGGGAGCTGTTTTTT. Protein: CASSLLAGVTGELFF.

Within the sample, this clone is medium-sized. Written as DNA, the CDR3 is TGTGCCAGCAGTTACTTGTCGGCAGTTGGGTCACCCCTCCACTTT. The encoded protein is CASSYLSAVGSPLHF. The chain couples TRBV6-5 to TRBJ1-6; D gene unclear. Between the trimmed V and J ends, which lost 1 base and 10 bases, there was a span of 14 bases. The CDR3 has 15 amino acids. Germline V lookup: CDR1 MNHEY, CDR2 SVGAGI.

Written as DNA, the CDR3 is TGTGCCTTGAAGCCCCCAGGGGGCCTTTCTGGAAACACCATATATTTT. Translated: CALKPPGGLSGNTIYF. J is TRBJ1-3 and V is TRBV30; 8 nucleotides match TRBD1. The ends lost 7 bases at V and 1 base at J; junction bases unmatched: 12. From germline, CDR1 is GTSNPN and CDR2 SVGIG (reference sequence). This CDR3 comprises 16 residues.

This clone came up many times. Other DNA sequences of this sample code for an identical CDR3. V usage is TRBV29-1 and J usage is TRBJ2-1; 10 positions agree with TRBD1. CDR3 size: 13 residues. V was pared by 7 bases and J by 5 bases, with 5 bases of the junction left unmatched. CDR1 and CDR2 (germline): SQVTM, ANQGSEA. CDR3 DNA sequence: TGCAGCGCTCCCGGGACAGGGGACAATGAGCAGTTCTTC. This codes for CSAPGTGDNEQFF.

This clone was seen at least ten times. The identical CDR3 is also encoded by other nucleotide sequences in the sample. This chain joins TRBV2 and TRBJ2-2, with D maybe TRBD1 (5 bases). CDR3 length: 14 residues. The V gene's germline CDR1 is SNHLY and CDR2 FYNNEI. The V end lost 4 bases, the J end lost 2 bases, and 8 bases lay between the germline ends. DNA of the CDR3: TGTGCCAGCAGTGCTCAGGGCAACACCGGGGAGCTGTTTTTT. The encoded protein is CASSAQGNTGELFF.